This is a list of T cell receptor beta chains from one sample in a study of monozygotic twins with cystic fibrosis. TCRdb keeps only in-frame clones here, not all; method: immunoSEQ multiplex PCR. The sample holds some 35,000 clones, just over 65% seen once. Sequenced input: blood. The receptor source for this set is a girl aged 10 to 17 with cystic fibrosis. CDR3s include the opening cysteine and the closing phenylalanine or tryptophan. Fields, in order: V gene, J gene, D gene, clone size, CDR3 DNA, CDR3 protein. A D gene is named only where the DNA matches it firmly. A clone size is listed for some rows: how often the clone was seen (once, few, many), or a class if it is expanded.

v_gene: TRBV20-1; j_gene: TRBJ2-7; d_gene: -; abundance: -; CDR3nt: TGCAGTGCTAGTGGCCTAGCCGAGCAGTACTTC; CDR3aa: CSASGLAEQYF
v_gene: TRBV18; j_gene: TRBJ1-1; d_gene: -; abundance: -; CDR3nt: TGTGCCAGCTCACCTCCGGGACCGTCGAACACTGAAGCTTTCTTT; CDR3aa: CASSPPGPSNTEAFF
v_gene: TRBV7-2; j_gene: TRBJ2-3; d_gene: TRBD2; abundance: -; CDR3nt: TGTGCCAGCACCAAGCGGGAGCGGGGCACAGATACGCAGTATTTT; CDR3aa: CASTKRERGTDTQYF
v_gene: TRBV29-1; j_gene: TRBJ2-7; d_gene: TRBD2; abundance: few; CDR3nt: TGCAGCGTTAGGACTAGCGGGAGACCCTACGAGCAGTACTTC; CDR3aa: CSVRTSGRPYEQYF
v_gene: TRBV19; j_gene: TRBJ2-2; d_gene: -; abundance: -; CDR3nt: TGTGCCAGTAGGAGGGACGCCGGGGAGCTGTTTTTT; CDR3aa: CASRRDAGELFF
v_gene: TRBV11-2; j_gene: TRBJ2-5; d_gene: TRBD1; abundance: -; CDR3nt: TGTGCCAGCAGCTTAGATCGAGACAGGGCAAAAGAGACCCAGTACTTC; CDR3aa: CASSLDRDRAKETQYF
v_gene: TRBV9; j_gene: TRBJ2-1; d_gene: -; abundance: -; CDR3nt: TGTGCCAGCAGCGTAGCTTGGTTGGGGGCCTACAATGAGCAGTTCTTC; CDR3aa: CASSVAWLGAYNEQFF
v_gene: TRBV19; j_gene: TRBJ2-1; d_gene: TRBD1; abundance: few; CDR3nt: TGTGCCAGTAGTTACGACAGGGTCTCCTACAATGAGCAGTTCTTC; CDR3aa: CASSYDRVSYNEQFF
v_gene: TRBV28; j_gene: TRBJ1-1; d_gene: -; abundance: -; CDR3nt: TGTGCCAGCCTAACAAGGGGGGCGCTGAACACTGAAGCTTTCTTT; CDR3aa: CASLTRGALNTEAFF
v_gene: TRBV9; j_gene: TRBJ1-2; d_gene: -; abundance: once; CDR3nt: TGTGCCAGCAGCCCTGTCCAGGCTAACTATGGCTACACCTTC; CDR3aa: CASSPVQANYGYTF
v_gene: TRBV2; j_gene: TRBJ2-2; d_gene: TRBD1; abundance: -; CDR3nt: TGTGCCACACCGATGAGACAGGGGGCGGCGACCGGGGAGCTGTTTTTT; CDR3aa: CATPMRQGAATGELFF
v_gene: TRBV27; j_gene: TRBJ2-1; d_gene: TRBD1; abundance: -; CDR3nt: TGTGCCAGCAGCCCCGGGACAGGGAGTTACAATGAGCAGTTCTTC; CDR3aa: CASSPGTGSYNEQFF
v_gene: TRBV7-9; j_gene: TRBJ1-4; d_gene: -; abundance: few; CDR3nt: TGTGCCAGCAGCTATCCCGGGGTAATGGGTGAAAAACTGTTTTTT; CDR3aa: CASSYPGVMGEKLFF
v_gene: TRBV7-2; j_gene: TRBJ2-2; d_gene: -; abundance: -; CDR3nt: TGTGCCAGCAGCTTATCCCTCCCTCCCGGGGAGCTGTTTTTT; CDR3aa: CASSLSLPPGELFF
v_gene: TRBV5-6; j_gene: TRBJ2-1; d_gene: -; abundance: -; CDR3nt: TGTGCCAGCAGCGTGACAAAGGGAATCTACAATGAGCAGTTCTTC; CDR3aa: CASSVTKGIYNEQFF
v_gene: TRBV7-8; j_gene: TRBJ2-3; d_gene: -; abundance: -; CDR3nt: TGTGCCAGCAGCTTAGGAACACAGGGGGGGATCGCAGATACGCAGTATTTT; CDR3aa: CASSLGTQGGIADTQYF
v_gene: TRBV5-5; j_gene: TRBJ2-1; d_gene: -; abundance: once; CDR3nt: TGTGCCAGCAGCGCCGGGATGACAGCGGACGGGGCCTCCTACAATGAGCAGTTCTTC; CDR3aa: CASSAGMTADGASYNEQFF
v_gene: TRBV7-9; j_gene: TRBJ2-7; d_gene: -; abundance: -; CDR3nt: TGTGCCAGCAGCCCACCCGGTAGCTCCTACGAGCAGTACTTC; CDR3aa: CASSPPGSSYEQYF
v_gene: TRBV6-6; j_gene: TRBJ2-7; d_gene: TRBD2; abundance: -; CDR3nt: TGTGCCAGCAAAGGACTAGCGGTGCACTACGAGCAGTACTTC; CDR3aa: CASKGLAVHYEQYF
v_gene: TRBV10-3; j_gene: TRBJ2-7; d_gene: TRBD2; abundance: -; CDR3nt: TGTGCCATCAGTCGACTAGCGGGACCCCCAAGCTCCTACGAGCAGTACTTC; CDR3aa: CAISRLAGPPSSYEQYF
v_gene: TRBV19; j_gene: TRBJ1-2; d_gene: -; abundance: -; CDR3nt: TGTGCCAGTAGGGGAACAGTCGGAAACTATGGCTACACCTTC; CDR3aa: CASRGTVGNYGYTF
v_gene: TRBV7-8; j_gene: TRBJ2-5; d_gene: -; abundance: -; CDR3nt: TGTGCCAGCAGCCCGAGAGAAGAGACCCAGTACTTC; CDR3aa: CASSPREETQYF
v_gene: TRBV28; j_gene: TRBJ1-1; d_gene: -; abundance: few; CDR3nt: TGTGCCAGCAGCCCGGACCCGGGGGCGGGGAACACTGAAGCTTTCTTT; CDR3aa: CASSPDPGAGNTEAFF
v_gene: TRBV2; j_gene: TRBJ2-7; d_gene: TRBD2; abundance: -; CDR3nt: TGTGCCAGCAGGAGAGCAGCCGGGACTAGCGGGACTCCATCCTACGAGCAGTACTTC; CDR3aa: CASRRAAGTSGTPSYEQYF
v_gene: TRBV5-4; j_gene: TRBJ2-3; d_gene: -; abundance: -; CDR3nt: TGTGCCAGCGGCAGGGCCACAGATACGCAGTATTTT; CDR3aa: CASGRATDTQYF
v_gene: TRBV7-6; j_gene: TRBJ2-3; d_gene: TRBD2; abundance: -; CDR3nt: TGTGCCAGCAGCTTAGCGGGGGGACTAGCGGTTGGGGATACGCAGTATTTT; CDR3aa: CASSLAGGLAVGDTQYF
v_gene: TRBV25-1; j_gene: TRBJ2-3; d_gene: -; abundance: few; CDR3nt: TGTGCCAGCAGTAGGATTGGGGGCGGCAGAGATACGCAGTATTTT; CDR3aa: CASSRIGGGRDTQYF
v_gene: TRBV20-1; j_gene: TRBJ2-5; d_gene: -; abundance: -; CDR3nt: TGCAGTGCTAGCATACAAGAGACCCAGTACTTC; CDR3aa: CSASIQETQYF
v_gene: TRBV7-6; j_gene: TRBJ1-1; d_gene: -; abundance: -; CDR3nt: TGTGCCAGCAGCTTAGGCGGCAGGAATACTGAAGCTTTCTTT; CDR3aa: CASSLGGRNTEAFF